This TCR beta chain was recovered during a study of cytomegalovirus exposure and HLA in healthy donors. CDR1 and CDR2 from the germline V gene are LNHDA and SQIVND (reference sequence). This CDR3 spans 14 amino acids. The trim removed 5 bases at V and 4 bases at J, leaving 5 bases unmatched. Each donor was healthy, and each was a bone marrow donor. Though probably carrying unrecorded immune exposures, donors were nominally healthy at sampling. This PCR relied on a set of 60 Vbeta primers and 13 Jbeta primers. Assay used: immunoSEQ multiplex PCR; TCRdb lists only in-frame clones, some missing. The repertoire includes roughly 140,000 clones, 60% to 80% of them detected once, and roughly 0.7% sits in the top ten.

The sequence was collected from a male donor in good health and CMV-seronegative. Sequenced material: PBMCs. The J gene is TRBJ1-3, the V gene TRBV19; 7 nucleotides align to TRBD1. CDR3 nucleotides: TGTGCCAGTAGTGTGACAGGGCCCGGAAACACCATATATTTT. This codes for CASSVTGPGNTIYF.